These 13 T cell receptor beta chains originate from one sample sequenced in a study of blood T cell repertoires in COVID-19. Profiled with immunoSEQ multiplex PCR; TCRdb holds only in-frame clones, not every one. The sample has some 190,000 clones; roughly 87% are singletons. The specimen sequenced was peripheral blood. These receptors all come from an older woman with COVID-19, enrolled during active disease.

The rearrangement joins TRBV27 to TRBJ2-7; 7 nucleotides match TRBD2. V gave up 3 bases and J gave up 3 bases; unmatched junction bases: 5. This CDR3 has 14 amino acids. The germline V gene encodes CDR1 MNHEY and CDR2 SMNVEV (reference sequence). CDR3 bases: TGTGCCAGCAGTTTGGATGGCGGGAGCTACGAGCAGTACTTC. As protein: CASSLDGGSYEQYF.

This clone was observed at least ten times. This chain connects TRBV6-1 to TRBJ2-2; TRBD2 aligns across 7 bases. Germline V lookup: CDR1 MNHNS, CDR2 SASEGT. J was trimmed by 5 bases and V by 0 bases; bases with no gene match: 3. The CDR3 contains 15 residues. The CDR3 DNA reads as TGTGCCAGCAGTGAAGCGGGAGGGTCGACCGGGGAGCTGTTTTTT. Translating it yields CASSEAGGSTGELFF.

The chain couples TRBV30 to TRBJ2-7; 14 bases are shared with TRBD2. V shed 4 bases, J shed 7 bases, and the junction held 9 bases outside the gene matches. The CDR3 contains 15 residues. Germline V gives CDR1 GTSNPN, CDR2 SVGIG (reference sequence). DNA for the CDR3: TGTGCCTGGAACCCAGGGACTAGCGGGAGTGAAGAGCAGTACTTC. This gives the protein CAWNPGTSGSEEQYF.

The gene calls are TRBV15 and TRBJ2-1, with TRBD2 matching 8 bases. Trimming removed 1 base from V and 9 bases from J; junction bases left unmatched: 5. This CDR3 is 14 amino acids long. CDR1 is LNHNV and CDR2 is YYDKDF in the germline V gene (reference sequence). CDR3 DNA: TGTGCCACCAGCAGAGGAACGGGAGGGCCTGAGCAGTTCTTC. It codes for CATSRGTGGPEQFF. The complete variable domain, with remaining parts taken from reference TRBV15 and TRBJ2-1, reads DAMVIQNPRYQVTQFGKPVTLSCSQTLNHNVMYWYQQKSSQAPKLLFHYYDKDFNNEADTPDNFQSRRPNTSFCFLDIRSPGLGDTAMYLCATSRGTGGPEQFFGPGTRLTVL.

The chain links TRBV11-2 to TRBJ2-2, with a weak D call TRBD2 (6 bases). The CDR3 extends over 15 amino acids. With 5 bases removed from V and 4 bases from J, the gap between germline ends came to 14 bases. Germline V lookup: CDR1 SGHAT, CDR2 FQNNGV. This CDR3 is CASSPARLVTGELFF. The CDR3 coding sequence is TGTGCCAGCAGCCCCGCCAGACTAGTCACCGGGGAGCTGTTTTTT.

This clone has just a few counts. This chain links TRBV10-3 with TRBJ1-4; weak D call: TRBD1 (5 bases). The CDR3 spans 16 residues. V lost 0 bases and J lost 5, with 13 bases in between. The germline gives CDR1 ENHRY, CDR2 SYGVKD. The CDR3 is CAISESAGVENEKLFF. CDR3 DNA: TGTGCCATCAGTGAGTCGGCGGGGGTGGAAAATGAAAAACTGTTTTTT.

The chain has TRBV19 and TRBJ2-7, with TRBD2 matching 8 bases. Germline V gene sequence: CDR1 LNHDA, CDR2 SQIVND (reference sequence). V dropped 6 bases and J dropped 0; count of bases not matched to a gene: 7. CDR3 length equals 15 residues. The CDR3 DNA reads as TGTGCCAGTAGCGGACTAGCTGTCAGCTCCTACGAGCAGTACTTC. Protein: CASSGLAVSSYEQYF.

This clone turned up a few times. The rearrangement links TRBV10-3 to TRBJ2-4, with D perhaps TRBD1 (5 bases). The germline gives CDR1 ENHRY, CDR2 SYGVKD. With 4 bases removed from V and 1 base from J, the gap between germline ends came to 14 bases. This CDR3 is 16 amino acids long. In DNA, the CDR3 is TGTGCCATCAGTGTCGACAGACCTAGGGCCAAAAACATTCAGTACTTC. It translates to CAISVDRPRAKNIQYF.

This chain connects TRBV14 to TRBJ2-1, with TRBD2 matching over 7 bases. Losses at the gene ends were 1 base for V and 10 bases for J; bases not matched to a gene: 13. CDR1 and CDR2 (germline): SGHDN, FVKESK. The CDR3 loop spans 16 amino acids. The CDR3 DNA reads TGTGCCAGCAGCCAAGGATCGCGTGCATCAGCGGGGGAGCAGTTCTTC. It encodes CASSQGSRASAGEQFF.

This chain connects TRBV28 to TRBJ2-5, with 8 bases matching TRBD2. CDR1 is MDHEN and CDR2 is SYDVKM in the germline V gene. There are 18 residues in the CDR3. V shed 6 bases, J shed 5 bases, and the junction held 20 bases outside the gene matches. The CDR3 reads CASSANPGRAESWETQYF. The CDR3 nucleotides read TGTGCCAGCAGCGCAAACCCCGGGAGGGCCGAATCGTGGGAGACCCAGTACTTC.

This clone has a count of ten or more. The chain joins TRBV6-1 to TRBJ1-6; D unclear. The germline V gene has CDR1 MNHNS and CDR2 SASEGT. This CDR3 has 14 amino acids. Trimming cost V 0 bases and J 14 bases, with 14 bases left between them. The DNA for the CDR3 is TGTGCCAGCAGTGAAGCGATCGGCGCCACAGCCCTCCACTTT. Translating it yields CASSEAIGATALHF.

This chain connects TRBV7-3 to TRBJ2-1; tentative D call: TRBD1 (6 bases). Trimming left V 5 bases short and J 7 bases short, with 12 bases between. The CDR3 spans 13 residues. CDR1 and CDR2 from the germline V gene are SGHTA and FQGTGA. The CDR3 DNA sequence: TGTGCCAGCAGCCAAAGTAGGGGGAATGAGCAGTTCTTC. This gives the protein CASSQSRGNEQFF.

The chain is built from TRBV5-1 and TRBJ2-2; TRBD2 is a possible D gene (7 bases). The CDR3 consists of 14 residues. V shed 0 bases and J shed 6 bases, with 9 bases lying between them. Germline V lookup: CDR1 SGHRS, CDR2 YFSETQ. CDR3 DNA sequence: TGCGCCAGCAGCTTGGACGGGGGGCCCGGGGAGCTGTTTTTT. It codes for CASSLDGGPGELFF.